This TCR beta chain was profiled in a study of CD8+ T cells in alopecia areata. At the level of the study: The graft donors were roughly 6-13-month-old C3H/HeJ mice with spontaneous alopecia, and their skin went to approximately 7-10-week-old female C3H/HeJ mice.

CDR3 length: 13 amino acids. V was shortened by 1 base and J by 4 bases, with 3 bases between the two germline ends. In germline, CDR1 is FNHDT, CDR2 SITEND (reference sequence). Study-level findings and limits: Especially in alopecia totalis/universalis, lesional scalp showed greater clonality than normal scalp did.

The study sorted pooled cutaneous lymph node cells by CD4, CD8alpha, NKG2D, NKG2ACE and other markers. This clone turned up a few times. Its antigen is currently unknown. Mouse germline and gene names are used. The sequence runs out 3 residues before the end of the CDR3; the remainder is reconstructed from the germline J gene. Isolated RNA was reverse transcribed into cDNA used as the sequencing template. Sequencing was performed with immunoSEQ multiplex PCR; in TCRdb, only in-frame clones are kept and a portion is missing. The repertoire consists of about 270,000 clones, none detected only once. Sequencing input: CD4+ T cells sorted from a lymph node. The chain recombines TRBV19 with TRBJ1-6; D is ambiguous. TRBJ1-6 is sorted into the ORF group, with uncertain function. This clonotype originated in a C3H/HeJ mouse with alopecia areata. For this mouse line, the MHC haplotype is H2-k. CDR3 sequence reads: CASSIWYNSPLYF. CDR3 DNA (partial): TGTGCCAGCAGTATATGGTATAATTCGCCC.